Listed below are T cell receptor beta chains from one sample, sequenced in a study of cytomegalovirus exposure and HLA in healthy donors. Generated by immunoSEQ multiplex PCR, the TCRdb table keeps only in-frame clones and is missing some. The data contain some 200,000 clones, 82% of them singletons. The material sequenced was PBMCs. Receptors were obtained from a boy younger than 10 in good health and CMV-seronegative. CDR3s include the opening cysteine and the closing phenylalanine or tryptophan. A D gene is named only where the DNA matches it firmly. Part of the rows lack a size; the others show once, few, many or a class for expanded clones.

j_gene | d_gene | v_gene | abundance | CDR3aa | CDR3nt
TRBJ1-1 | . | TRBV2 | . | CASVERGTEAFF | TGTGCCAGCGTTGAAAGGGGCACAGAAGCTTTCTTT
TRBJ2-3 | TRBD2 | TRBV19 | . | CASSVPSGGVTDTQYF | TGTGCCAGTAGTGTTCCTAGCGGGGGGGTCACAGATACGCAGTATTTT
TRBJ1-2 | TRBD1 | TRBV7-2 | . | CASSNDRGSGGYTF | TGTGCCAGCAGCAACGACAGGGGTTCCGGTGGCTACACCTTC
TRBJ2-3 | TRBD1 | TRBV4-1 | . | CASSRNRGPADTQYF | TGCGCCAGCAGCCGAAACAGGGGCCCCGCAGATACGCAGTATTTT
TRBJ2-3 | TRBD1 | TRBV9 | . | CASSYRDRGGYSGTQYF | TGTGCCAGCAGCTACCGGGACAGGGGGGGGTATTCTGGAACGCAGTATTTT
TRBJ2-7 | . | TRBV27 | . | CASSSGDSLYEQYF | TGTGCCAGCAGTTCGGGGGACAGCCTCTACGAGCAGTACTTC
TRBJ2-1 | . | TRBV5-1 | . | CASSSDSRLGYNEQFF | TGCGCCAGCAGCTCGGACTCGAGACTTGGCTACAATGAGCAGTTCTTC
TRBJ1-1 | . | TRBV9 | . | CASSGDRAEAFF | TGTGCCAGCAGCGGAGACAGAGCTGAAGCTTTCTTT
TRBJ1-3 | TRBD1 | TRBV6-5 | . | CASKNGQGTDTIYF | TGTGCCAGCAAAAACGGACAGGGTACGGACACCATATATTTT
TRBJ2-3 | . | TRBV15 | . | CATSRGNTDTQYF | TGTGCCACCAGTAGGGGGAACACAGATACGCAGTATTTT
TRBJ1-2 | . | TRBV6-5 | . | CASSYEGGAGGYTF | TGTGCCAGCAGTTACGAAGGGGGGGCCGGTGGCTACACCTTC
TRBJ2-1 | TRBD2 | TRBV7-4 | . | CASSSSGLAGGPGSYNEQFF | TGTGCCAGCAGCTCCTCAGGACTAGCGGGGGGGCCCGGCTCCTACAATGAGCAGTTCTTC
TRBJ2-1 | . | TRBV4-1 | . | CASSQGGVKGYNEQFF | TGCGCCAGCAGCCAAGGGGGGGTGAAAGGGTACAATGAGCAGTTCTTC
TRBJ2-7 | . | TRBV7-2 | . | CASSLSGGSYYEQYF | TGTGCCAGCAGCTTATCGGGGGGCAGCTACTACGAGCAGTACTTC
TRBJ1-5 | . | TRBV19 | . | CASSRLKTGDNQPQHF | TGTGCCAGTAGTAGGCTCAAAACCGGGGACAATCAGCCCCAGCATTTT
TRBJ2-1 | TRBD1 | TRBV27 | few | CASSFRLRDRGHEQFF | TGTGCCAGCAGTTTCCGATTGAGGGACAGGGGCCATGAGCAGTTCTTC
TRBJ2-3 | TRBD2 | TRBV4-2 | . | CASSSGGAGDTQYF | TGTGCCAGCAGTAGCGGGGGGGCAGGAGATACGCAGTATTTT
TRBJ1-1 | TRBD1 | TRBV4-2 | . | CASSQGQGADTEAFF | TGTGCCAGCAGCCAGGGACAGGGGGCGGACACTGAAGCTTTCTTT
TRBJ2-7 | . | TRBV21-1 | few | CASSKANNRQGQGGCYEQYF | TGTGCCAGCAGCAAAGCGAACAATCGACAGGGACAGGGCGGTTGCTACGAGCAGTACTTC
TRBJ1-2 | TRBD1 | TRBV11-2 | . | CASSSDRGFYGYTF | TGTGCCAGCAGTTCCGACAGGGGCTTCTATGGCTACACCTTC
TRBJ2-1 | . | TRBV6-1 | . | CASSLGGGYNEQFF | TGTGCCAGTTCGCTGGGGGGTGGCTACAATGAGCAGTTCTTC
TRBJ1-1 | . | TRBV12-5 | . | CASGYEANTEAFF | TGTGCTAGTGGTTACGAGGCGAACACTGAAGCTTTCTTT
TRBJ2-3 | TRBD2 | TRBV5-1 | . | CASSWTSSTDTQYF | TGCGCCAGCAGCTGGACTAGCAGCACAGATACGCAGTATTTT
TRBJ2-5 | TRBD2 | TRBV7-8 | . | CASSLAGAGDGETQYF | TGTGCCAGCAGCTTAGCAGGGGCGGGGGATGGGGAGACCCAGTACTTC
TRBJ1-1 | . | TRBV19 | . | CASSLLRGEAFF | TGTGCCAGTAGTCTCCTCCGGGGGGAAGCTTTCTTT
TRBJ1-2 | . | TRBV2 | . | CASSEEFEVGYTF | TGTGCCAGCAGTGAAGAGTTTGAGGTGGGTTACACCTTC
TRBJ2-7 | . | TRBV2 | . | CASRKGGGSYEQYF | TGTGCCAGCAGAAAGGGGGGAGGGTCCTACGAGCAGTACTTC
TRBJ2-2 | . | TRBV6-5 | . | CASSYQGPGELFF | TGTGCCAGCAGTTACCAGGGTCCCGGGGAGCTGTTTTTT
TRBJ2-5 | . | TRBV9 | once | CASSSQGQETQYF | TGTGCCAGCAGCTCCCAGGGCCAAGAGACCCAGTACTTC
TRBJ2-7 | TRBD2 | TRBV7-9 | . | CASSWEGMTYEQYF | TGTGCCAGCAGCTGGGAGGGGATGACCTACGAGCAGTACTTC
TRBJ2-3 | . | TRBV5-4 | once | CASSHGGGISTDTQYF | TGTGCCAGCAGCCACGGAGGAGGTATCAGCACAGATACGCAGTATTTT
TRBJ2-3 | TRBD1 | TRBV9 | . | CASSVGLRQGADTQYF | TGTGCCAGCAGCGTAGGGTTGAGACAGGGGGCAGATACGCAGTATTTT
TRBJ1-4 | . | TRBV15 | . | CATSSQDRLGTNEKLFF | TGTGCCACCAGCAGCCAAGACAGGTTGGGCACTAATGAAAAACTGTTTTTT
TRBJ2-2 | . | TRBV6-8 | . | CASSYLELNTGELFF | TGTGCCAGCAGTTACCTAGAATTGAACACCGGGGAGCTGTTTTTT
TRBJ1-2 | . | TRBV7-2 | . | CASSPRQAGGWIDYGYTF | TGTGCCAGCAGCCCAAGACAGGCAGGTGGTTGGATTGACTATGGCTACACCTTC
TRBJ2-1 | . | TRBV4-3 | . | CASSLEGAAYNEQFF | TGCGCCAGCAGCCTGGAGGGGGCGGCCTACAATGAGCAGTTCTTC
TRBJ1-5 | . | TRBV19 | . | CASSISGNSQPQHF | TGTGCCAGTAGTATTTCAGGGAATAGTCAGCCCCAGCATTTT
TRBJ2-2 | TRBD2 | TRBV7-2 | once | CASSTLGLVTGELFF | TGTGCCAGCAGCACCTTGGGACTAGTTACCGGGGAGCTGTTTTTT
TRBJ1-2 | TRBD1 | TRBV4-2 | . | CASSQEFQDRENGYTF | TGTGCCAGCAGCCAAGAATTTCAGGACAGGGAAAATGGCTACACCTTC
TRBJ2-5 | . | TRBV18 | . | CASSPQPHGGTQYF | TGTGCCAGCTCACCCCAACCTCACGGTGGGACCCAGTACTTC
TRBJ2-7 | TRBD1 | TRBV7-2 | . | CASRFRSGQVAEQYF | TGTGCCAGCAGGTTTCGATCGGGACAGGTGGCCGAGCAGTACTTC
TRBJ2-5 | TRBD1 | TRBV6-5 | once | CASTRQGQETQYF | TGTGCCAGCACCCGACAGGGTCAAGAGACCCAGTACTTC
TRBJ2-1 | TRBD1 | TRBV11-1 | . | CASSLGGTADNEQFF | TGTGCCAGCAGCTTAGGGGGGACAGCTGACAATGAGCAGTTCTTC
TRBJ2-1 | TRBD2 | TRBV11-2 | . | CASSPIGGSSYNEQFF | TGTGCCAGCAGCCCAATCGGGGGGAGCTCCTACAATGAGCAGTTCTTC
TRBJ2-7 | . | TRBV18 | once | CASSPVDYEQYF | TGTGCCAGCTCACCGGTAGACTACGAGCAGTACTTC
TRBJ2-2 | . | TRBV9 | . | CASSWDSTNTGELFF | TGTGCCAGCAGCTGGGACTCTACGAACACCGGGGAGCTGTTTTTT
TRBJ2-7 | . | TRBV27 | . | CASSPTVLSSYEQYF | TGTGCCAGCAGTCCGACAGTCCTCTCCTCCTACGAGCAGTACTTC
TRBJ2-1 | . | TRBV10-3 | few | CAISELENNEQFF | TGTGCCATCAGTGAGCTTGAGAACAATGAGCAGTTCTTC
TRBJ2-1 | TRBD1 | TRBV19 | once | CASSIGDSGINNEQFF | TGTGCCAGTAGTATAGGGGACAGCGGAATCAACAATGAGCAGTTCTTC
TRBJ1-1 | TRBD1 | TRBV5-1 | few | CASSLVPGQGEAFF | TGCGCCAGCAGCTTGGTTCCGGGACAGGGTGAAGCTTTCTTT
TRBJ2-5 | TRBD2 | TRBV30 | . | CAWASGQETQYF | TGTGCCTGGGCTAGCGGACAAGAGACCCAGTACTTC
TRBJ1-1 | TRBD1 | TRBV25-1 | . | CASSEGVRGRRFSEAFF | TGTGCCAGCAGTGAGGGGGTCAGGGGGCGCCGATTCTCTGAAGCTTTCTTT
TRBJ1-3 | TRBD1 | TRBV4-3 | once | CASSQDGQAYGNTIYF | TGCGCCAGCAGCCAAGATGGACAGGCTTATGGAAACACCATATATTTT